Many counts were recorded for the clone carrying this TCR beta chain. The antigen is not known. These data belong to a study of neurological immune-mediated disorders. Study-level results: Grouping of repertoires by phylogeny put those of 18 of 34 multiple sclerosis patients into a single related-CDR3 cluster, a possible signature. Patients with HTLV-1-associated myelopathy had the highest level of TCR clonal expansion, whereas patients with multiple sclerosis had the lowest level, falling beneath the level found in healthy controls.

The cDNA was generated by 5'RACE with 10-nucleotide random UMIs. TCRdb re-analysed the 5' RACE reads in MiXCR, keeping a single row per CDR3 protein. The data hold about 66,000 distinct CDR3 sequences, with roughly 3.2% observed a single time. Unsorted libraries were derived from 2 million PBMCs stored at -80 C. The CDR3 runs to 12 residues. V lost 6 bases and J 9 bases, leaving 12 bases between the germline ends. The chain joins TRBV12-3 or TRBV12-4 to TRBJ2-1, with D hard to call. Input material: PBMCs. This clonotype was sampled from a man aged 40-55 years with multiple sclerosis. CDR3 DNA sequence: TGTGCCAGCAGAATGACTGGTGGTGAGCAGTTCTTC. This gives the protein CASRMTGGEQFF.